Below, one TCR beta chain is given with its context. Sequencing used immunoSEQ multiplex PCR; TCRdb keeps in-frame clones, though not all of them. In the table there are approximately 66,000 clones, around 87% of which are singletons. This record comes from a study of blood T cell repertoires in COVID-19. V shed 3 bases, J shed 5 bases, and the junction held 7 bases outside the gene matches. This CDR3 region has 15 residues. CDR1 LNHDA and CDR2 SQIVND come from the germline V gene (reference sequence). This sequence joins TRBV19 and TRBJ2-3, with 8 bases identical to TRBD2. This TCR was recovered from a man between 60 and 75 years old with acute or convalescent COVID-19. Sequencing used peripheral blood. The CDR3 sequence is CASSMRVRGEDTQYF. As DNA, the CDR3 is TGTGCCAGTAGTATGCGGGTGCGGGGGGAAGATACGCAGTATTTT.